A selection of T cell receptor beta chains follows, all from one sample in a study of cytomegalovirus exposure and HLA in healthy donors. TCRdb's copy holds only in-frame clones and misses some; the assay was immunoSEQ multiplex PCR. The data show 65,000 or so clones, about 94% seen once. The source material was PBMCs. These receptors came from a man younger than 35 in good health and CMV-seropositive. Each CDR3 is given with its conserved first and last residue.

v_gene	j_gene	CDR3aa
TRBV7-2	TRBJ1-5	CASSLNPAGAPRQPQHF
TRBV4-1	TRBJ2-7	CASSQRGGDAAYEQYF
TRBV9	TRBJ2-5	CASSSRKWRDQETQYF
TRBV4-2	TRBJ2-7	CASSQVIGNSYEQYF
TRBV6-1	TRBJ2-2	CASSETGDTGELFF
TRBV18	TRBJ1-1	CASSPPQGWNTEAFF
TRBV27	TRBJ2-5	CASSLDGGLGETQYF
TRBV2	TRBJ1-2	CASSEYTASSYGYTF
TRBV5-4	TRBJ2-7	CASSERGTGGYEQYF
TRBV27	TRBJ2-3	CASSSLLGTQYF
TRBV5-4	TRBJ2-4	CASSLAGGLKNIQYF
TRBV7-9	TRBJ2-5	CASSLTPGSDETQYF
TRBV27	TRBJ2-7	CASSLRGEQYF
TRBV27	TRBJ2-3	CASSLRGPSGSGTDTQYF
TRBV28	TRBJ1-2	CASSLGQSNYGYTF
TRBV6-6	TRBJ2-4	CASSYLGGKNIQYF
TRBV11-3	TRBJ2-7	CASSQSAPAVYEQYF
TRBV6-4	TRBJ2-3	CASSDGASGADTQYF
TRBV7-6	TRBJ2-2	CASSLGLRGGSGGELFF
TRBV18	TRBJ1-1	CASSPTDRGGGAFF
TRBV28	TRBJ2-7	CASGTGSYEQYF
TRBV7-8	TRBJ1-2	CASSLADRLSGGYTF
TRBV27	TRBJ2-7	CASRGGVDEQYF
TRBV5-4	TRBJ2-7	CASSFRQGSSYEQYF
TRBV27	TRBJ2-1	CASSLRQGVDNEQFF
TRBV11-2	TRBJ2-1	CASSKNRVSGNEQFF
TRBV10-3	TRBJ1-1	CAISKGLNMNTEAFF
TRBV5-6	TRBJ2-7	CASSSETGGAYEQYF
TRBV5-1	TRBJ2-2	CASSNPQGGNTGELFF